These T cell receptor beta chains were read from a single sample in a study of T cells in Graves' hyperthyroidism and ophthalmopathy. In TCRdb, the multiplex PCR reads were re-called with MiXCR into one record per CDR3 protein. This sample carries about 270,000 distinct CDR3 sequences, roughly 22% of them seen once, and the ten largest clones take about 60%. Specimen: blood. The receptors come from a man aged 25-40 years with Graves' ophthalmopathy. The conserved cysteine and the conserved F or W are not part of the CDR3 here. The order of the fields is V gene, CDR3 protein.

TRBV4-1	TSSQERGGPTEAF
TRBV5-1	ASRDSYNEQF
TRBV10-3	ASGPGETEAF
TRBV12-3/TRBV12-4	ASSLIREAF
TRBV5-1	ASSRGLAGGRGRDTQY
TRBV15	ATSREGGTSYEQY
TRBV18	ASSPPRGRTDSYEQY
TRBV24-1	ATRRGSEGTEAF
TRBV28	ASRPGTGINYGYT
TRBV3-1	ASSRGWVATETQY
TRBV20-1	SARDETSGTDEQY
TRBV20-1	SASGINTGKSAEAF
TRBV18	ASSPRLAGGPFYNEQF
TRBV4-1	ASSSRSSGGYEQY
TRBV11-3	ASSLESAVTYNEQF
TRBV20-1	SATLNSGRPGELF
TRBV2	ARRKPDSRGSGANVLT
TRBV28	ASSSGLQDTQY
TRBV29-1	GVEPFANPYNEQF
TRBV9	ASSARDSGTEAF
TRBV3-1	ASSQLLAGTDTQY
TRBV6-1	ASSWGLAGGPSYEQY
TRBV6-1	ASWGANVLT
TRBV10-3	ATSEEGLRGNEQF
TRBV6-1	ASRAGLAGFYNEQF
TRBV15	ATSSNTWSAEAF
TRBV11-2	ASSVDIWETQY
TRBV11-1	ASSWTSGGNNEQF
TRBV24-1	ATSEGMNTEAF
TRBV4-1	ASSPGELPYNEQF
TRBV12-3/TRBV12-4	ASSPRSPRPTEAF
TRBV6-1	ASSDSPDGASRGYT
TRBV2	ASSLQGVEQF
TRBV7-9	ASSANNSPLH
TRBV5-1	ASSMGGQGYEQY
TRBV28	ASRWREAGNTIY
TRBV5-4	ASSLQGPRDEQF
TRBV9	ASSPGVSGRPNTGELF
TRBV3-1	ASSPQGLSGANVLT
TRBV11-2	ASSSQTGPYEQY
TRBV7-9	ASSFTSNWGSGNTIY
TRBV7-3	ASSRAEYNEQF
TRBV28	ASSPQREKSEQY
TRBV20-1	SARETERGGTQY
TRBV28	ASSLSQGNYEQY
TRBV7-3	ASSQGRGVDEQF
TRBV20-1	SARYGSRYEQY
TRBV12-3/TRBV12-4	ASNLQGSDRGNTIY